The clone carrying this T cell receptor beta chain was found many times. Its specificity is unknown. The data originate from a study of tumor and adjacent non-tumor tissue in lung cancer. Across the study: Patients were aged roughly 30 to 76, roughly 9 men and about 5 women, stage I to III. On average, productive TCRbeta reads reached 4 million to 4.5 million per sample.

Three rounds of nested PCR, following a modified ARM-PCR protocol, produced the TCRbeta library. TCRdb re-analysed the multiplex PCR reads in MiXCR, keeping a single row per CDR3 protein. Of some 80,000 distinct CDR3 sequences detected, over 65% appear once; the ten largest clones hold around 40%. The study, taken as a whole, reports: Tumor tissue had significantly higher TCR diversity than normal lung. Higher tumor TCR diversity was associated with shorter survival.

The template was RNA from unsorted bulk tissue. More than 3 cm separated this lung sample from the edge of the tumor. The length of the CDR3 is 13 residues. The V and J ends lost 3 bases and 4 bases respectively, with 7 bases between them. The TCR originated in a man in his sixties or seventies with non-small cell lung cancer. The chain couples TRBV12-3 or TRBV12-4 to TRBJ2-1; no clear D gene. The sequenced sample consisted of distant non-tumor lung tissue. The CDR3 nucleotides are TGTGCCAGCAGTTTCCTGTCTTACAATGAGCAGTTCTTC. This gives the protein CASSFLSYNEQFF.